A single sample is the source of the 23 T cell receptor beta chains below, sequenced in a study of blood T cell repertoires in COVID-19. Some clones are missing from TCRdb's copy, which holds only in-frame ones; the method was immunoSEQ multiplex PCR. The sample includes a few thousand clones, roughly 82% of them seen just once. Source material: peripheral blood. Source of these receptors: a man aged 70 or older with active COVID-19.

This chain links TRBV7-9 with TRBJ2-3; 11 nucleotides line up with TRBD2. The length of the CDR3 is 16 residues. V lost 2 bases, J lost 2 bases, and 3 bases stayed unmatched. CDR1 and CDR2 (germline): SEHNR, FQNEAQ (reference sequence). The CDR3 protein is CASSLLLAGDTDTQYF. The CDR3 DNA is TGTGCCAGCAGCTTATTACTAGCGGGGGACACAGATACGCAGTATTTT.

This clone was observed a few times. The chain uses TRBV27 and TRBJ2-7, with TRBD2 matching 12 bases. V dropped 6 bases and J dropped 4; count of bases not matched to a gene: 4. Looked up from germline, CDR1 is MNHEY and CDR2 is SMNVEV (reference sequence). The CDR3 extends over 14 amino acids. This CDR3 reads CASRRTSGVYEQYF. The CDR3 bases are TGTGCCAGCAGGCGGACTAGCGGGGTATACGAGCAGTACTTC.

The J gene is TRBJ1-2, the V gene TRBV12-3 or TRBV12-4; TRBD1 might be the D (6 bases). Trimming stripped 5 bases from V and 4 bases from J, with 11 bases between. There are 13 residues in the CDR3. CDR3 protein: CASSPDRSYGYTF. The CDR3 bases are TGTGCCAGCAGTCCGGACAGAAGCTATGGCTACACCTTC.

The chain joins TRBV24-1 to TRBJ2-1, with 10 positions matching TRBD1. The germline CDR1 and CDR2 sequences are KGHDR and SFDVKD. J gave up 3 bases and V 5 bases, and 6 bases lay outside the gene matches. CDR3 length equals 16 residues. The CDR3: CATSVETGGFYNEQFF. CDR3 coding DNA: TGTGCCACCAGTGTTGAGACAGGGGGCTTCTACAATGAGCAGTTCTTC.

The chain combines TRBV9 with TRBJ2-5, with 7 positions matching TRBD1. This CDR3 spans 16 amino acids. The V gene's germline CDR1 is SGDLS and CDR2 YYNGEE. V shed 6 bases and J 1 base; nucleotides not matched to a gene: 12. The CDR3 spells CASTQRGGPPQETQYF. The CDR3 DNA is TGTGCCAGCACCCAGCGAGGGGGCCCCCCCCAAGAGACCCAGTACTTC. The entire variable domain, with the rest obtained from reference TRBV9 and TRBJ2-5, is as follows: DSGVTQTPKHLITATGQRVTLRCSPRSGDLSVYWYQQSLDQGLQFLIQYYNGEERAKGNILERFSAQQFPDLHSELNLSSLELGDSALYFCASTQRGGPPQETQYFGPGTRLLVL.

The V and J genes are TRBV11-2 and TRBJ2-7; a weak D match, TRBD1 (6 bases). Deletions cut 4 bases from V and 0 bases from J, with 13 bases between. CDR3 length: 15 residues. Germline V lookup: CDR1 SGHAT, CDR2 FQNNGV. The CDR3 region is CASSSQGGVSYEQYF. The CDR3 region has the DNA TGTGCCAGCAGCTCACAGGGCGGTGTCTCCTACGAGCAGTACTTC.

The V call is TRBV5-4, the J call TRBJ2-1; TRBD2 agrees at 11 bases. The CDR3 is 17 residues long. Per germline, CDR1 SGHNT and CDR2 YYREEE (reference sequence). Trimming at V came to 0 bases and at J to 3 bases, leaving 5 bases not matched to a gene. Here the CDR3 reads CASSLGGGTSGYNEQFF. The DNA for the CDR3 is TGTGCCAGCAGCTTGGGGGGTGGGACTAGCGGCTACAATGAGCAGTTCTTC. Full variable domain (missing parts from reference TRBV5-4 and TRBJ2-1): ETGVTQSPTHLIKTRGQQVTLRCSSQSGHNTVSWYQQALGQGPQFIFQYYREEENGRGNFPPRFSGLQFPNYSSELNVNALELDDSALYLCASSLGGGTSGYNEQFFGPGTRLTVL.

Only a few counts were recorded for this clone. V usage is TRBV5-6 and J usage is TRBJ2-4; 10 bases map to TRBD2. CDR1 is SGHDT and CDR2 is YYEEEE in the germline V gene. J lost 7 bases, V lost 2 bases, and 9 bases had no gene match. CDR3 length: 16 residues. CDR3 sequence: CASSFYQRGGRNIQYF. As DNA, the CDR3 is TGTGCCAGCAGCTTTTATCAGCGGGGGGGCCGGAACATTCAGTACTTC.

The J gene is TRBJ1-1, the V gene TRBV6-2 or TRBV6-3; D is ambiguous. Deletions cut 2 bases from V and 2 bases from J, with 6 bases between. The germline V gene has CDR1 MNHEY and CDR2 SVGEGT. This CDR3 is built from 13 residues. CDR3 sequence (DNA): TGTGCCAGCAGTTACCTTAGAAACACTGAAGCTTTCTTT. The encoded protein is CASSYLRNTEAFF.

The V call is TRBV12-1, the J call TRBJ2-7; the DNA was not compared with TRBD2, the D call given in the table. TRBV12-1 is a listed pseudogene. This CDR3 region has 11 residues. The CDR3 here is CARPGGFEQYF. For the CDR3, the DNA is TGTGCCAGGCCTGGCGGCTTCGAGCAGTACTTC.

The rearrangement joins TRBV6-5 to TRBJ1-5; the match to TRBD1 covers 8 bases. Germline trimming cut 6 bases from V and 10 bases from J; bases unmatched to any gene: 8. Per the germline V gene, CDR1 is MNHEY and CDR2 is SVGAGI. The CDR3 contains 13 residues. The CDR3 region has the DNA TGTGCCAGCAGCGACAGGGGCGGGGGACCCCAGCATTTT. Its protein is CASSDRGGGPQHF.

V and J are TRBV28 and TRBJ2-7, with 7 bases aligning to TRBD1. V was pared by 5 bases and J by 4 bases, with 5 bases of the junction left unmatched. This CDR3 contains 13 residues. Germline CDR1 MDHEN, CDR2 SYDVKM. In nucleotides, the CDR3 is TGTGCCAGCAGTCCAGGGACAGATTACGAGCAGTACTTC. The encoded protein is CASSPGTDYEQYF.

The chain links TRBV6-6 to TRBJ2-1, with D possibly being TRBD2 (6 bases). The V and J ends lost 6 bases and 12 bases respectively, with 12 bases between them. Germline V lookup: CDR1 MNHNY, CDR2 SVGAGI (reference sequence). The CDR3 is made up of 11 amino acids. The CDR3 DNA reads as TGTGCCAGCAGCCGGGAGCCCCGGCAGTTCTTC. This codes for CASSREPRQFF.

The chain carries TRBV12-5 and TRBJ1-1; 7 nucleotides align to TRBD1. The trim removed 6 bases at V and 11 bases at J, leaving 12 bases unmatched. CDR1 is LGHNT and CDR2 is FRNRAP in the germline V gene. CDR3 length: 13 amino acids. The CDR3 is CASGTDRDRWAFF. DNA of the CDR3: TGTGCTAGTGGCACAGACAGGGATCGGTGGGCTTTCTTT.

The chain has TRBV6-5 and TRBJ1-3; D unresolved. Germline CDR1 is MNHEY and CDR2 is SVGAGI. V was trimmed by 6 bases and J by 4 bases, leaving 13 bases between them. The CDR3 runs to 14 residues. The CDR3 loop reads CASSSESEGNTIYF. CDR3 DNA: TGTGCCAGCAGCTCCGAGTCGGAGGGAAACACCATATATTTT.

The V call is TRBV15, the J call TRBJ1-2; D not certain. Deletions cut 0 bases from V and 8 bases from J, with 10 bases between. The CDR3 has 13 residues. CDR1 and CDR2 (germline): LNHNV, YYDKDF (reference sequence). The DNA for the CDR3 is TGTGCCACCAGCAGAGATCAAGGCAGGGGCTACACCTTC. As protein: CATSRDQGRGYTF.

The chain carries TRBV11-3 and TRBJ2-7, with a possible D match to TRBD1 (6 bases). Trimming shortened V by 1 base and J by 4 bases, and 14 bases separated the two germline ends. In germline, CDR1 is SGHNT, CDR2 YENEEA. The CDR3 consists of 15 residues. The CDR3 is CASSLGQARLYEQYF. The CDR3 nucleotides are TGTGCCAGCAGCTTAGGACAGGCCCGCCTTTACGAGCAGTACTTC.

The chain couples TRBV5-4 to TRBJ2-2, with TRBD1 matching 9 bases. This CDR3 is 16 amino acids long. With 5 bases clipped from V and 4 bases from J, the junction kept 9 bases outside the gene matches. Germline lookup yields CDR1 SGHNT and CDR2 YYREEE (reference sequence). The CDR3 sequence: CASSPQGAQLTGELFF. CDR3 coding DNA: TGTGCCAGCAGTCCACAGGGGGCTCAGCTCACCGGGGAGCTGTTTTTT.

In this sample, this clone turned up a few times. This sequence joins TRBV30 and TRBJ2-2; D is unclear. The CDR3 runs 13 residues. The V end lost 3 bases, the J end lost 3 bases, and 8 bases lay between the germline ends. CDR1 is GTSNPN and CDR2 is SVGIG in the germline V gene (reference sequence). The chain's CDR3 is CAWRGFYTGELFF. The CDR3 nucleotides read TGTGCCTGGAGGGGCTTTTACACCGGGGAGCTGTTTTTT. Full variable domain (rest looked up from reference TRBV30 and TRBJ2-2): SQTIHQWPATLVQPVGSPLSLECTVEGTSNPNLYWYRQAAGRGLQLLFYSVGIGQISSEVPQNLSASRPQDRQFILSSKKLLLSDSGFYLCAWRGFYTGELFFGEGSRLTVL.

The gene calls are TRBV5-8 and TRBJ1-1, with a possible D match to TRBD1 (6 bases). Between the trimmed V and J ends, which lost 5 bases and 10 bases, there was a span of 15 bases. The CDR3 totals 12 residues. Germline CDR1 SGHTS, CDR2 YDEGEE. CDR3 nucleotide sequence: TGTGCCAGCAGTTTAGTTCGAGGGGGAGCTTTCTTT. Residues: CASSLVRGGAFF.

This clone was recorded a few times. The chain combines TRBV29-1 with TRBJ2-2, with D tentatively TRBD2 (5 bases). The length of the CDR3 is 14 residues. Trimming left V 7 bases short and J 2 bases short, with 14 bases between. The germline V gene encodes CDR1 SQVTM and CDR2 ANQGSEA. The CDR3 spells CSALRGSNTGELFF. In DNA, the CDR3 is TGCAGCGCCCTGCGAGGGAGCAACACCGGGGAGCTGTTTTTT.

The chain has TRBV7-8 and TRBJ1-2; 7 bases are shared with TRBD1. Germline V gene lookup returns CDR1 SGHVS and CDR2 FQNEAQ. The CDR3 is made up of 12 amino acids. Trimming cost V 8 bases and J 7 bases; bases outside gene matches: 7. The CDR3 protein is CASSGQPRGYTF. The DNA for the CDR3 is TGTGCCAGCTCGGGACAGCCCCGTGGCTACACCTTC.

The gene calls are TRBV5-1 and TRBJ1-4; 10 bases agree with TRBD1. CDR3 length: 17 residues. V trimming: 0 bases; J trimming: 3 bases; junction bases outside the gene matches: 5. Germline-derived CDR1 and CDR2 are SGHRS and YFSETQ. CDR3 nucleotide sequence: TGCGCCAGCAGCTTGGCTTGGACAGGGGGATCTAATGAAAAACTGTTTTTT. Residues: CASSLAWTGGSNEKLFF.